The rows below give T cell receptor beta chains drawn from one sample of a study of regulatory T cells in long-lasting Graves disease. TCRdb itself ran the multiplex PCR reads through MiXCR, one entry per CDR3 protein. This sample yields a few hundred thousand distinct CDR3 sequences, of which 20% to 25% are seen a single time; roughly 6.9% belongs to the top ten. Specimen: peripheral blood mononuclear cells (PBMCs), collected when the disease was refractory, from a patient treated with antithyroid drugs. Source of these receptors: a female donor with Graves disease. Each CDR3 is given with its conserved first and last residue. Fields, in order: J gene, D gene, clone size, V gene, CDR3 protein, CDR3 DNA. A D gene is named only where the DNA matches it firmly. Expanded clones get a size class; other rows say once, few or many, or leave the size out.

>TRBJ2-2|.|many|TRBV2
CASSEALAPGELFF
TGTGCCAGCAGTGAAGCGCTTGCCCCCGGGGAGCTGTTTTTT
>TRBJ1-2|TRBD1|many|TRBV5-1
CASSVDRANYGYTF
TGCGCCAGCAGCGTCGACAGGGCCAACTATGGCTACACCTTC
>TRBJ2-1|TRBD2|.|TRBV6-9
CASSYLSGGADEQFF
TGTGCCAGCAGTTACCTCAGCGGGGGGGCTGATGAGCAGTTCTTC
>TRBJ2-2|.|many|TRBV11-2
CASCRESNTGELFF
TGTGCCAGCTGTAGGGAGTCGAACACCGGGGAGCTGTTTTTT
>TRBJ2-2|.|.|TRBV9
CASSVDGRPGIPGELFF
TGTGCCAGCAGCGTAGATGGCAGACCAGGGATTCCCGGGGAGCTGTTTTTT
>TRBJ2-7|TRBD2|.|TRBV29-1
CSVEDGLAGAREQYF
TGCAGCGTTGAAGATGGACTAGCGGGAGCGCGGGAGCAGTACTTC
>TRBJ2-7|.|many|TRBV28
CASFSRTENYEQYF
TGTGCCAGTTTCTCCCGGACAGAGAACTACGAGCAGTACTTC
>TRBJ2-7|.|many|TRBV20-1
CSARGTYEQYF
TGCAGTGCTAGAGGGACCTACGAGCAGTACTTC
>TRBJ1-1|.|.|TRBV4-1
CASSQLGLRNTEAFF
TGCGCCAGCAGCCAGTTGGGGCTGAGGAACACTGAAGCTTTCTTT
>TRBJ2-4|TRBD2|many|TRBV20-1
CSAAQGLLKNIQYF
TGCAGTGCTGCCCAGGGACTACTCAAAAACATTCAGTACTTC
>TRBJ2-5|TRBD1|many|TRBV6-1
CASSEEGGRAPEGTQYF
TGTGCCAGCAGTGAAGAAGGGGGCAGGGCTCCCGAAGGGACCCAGTACTTC
>TRBJ1-2|.|.|TRBV13
CASSFQKDRGYTF
TGTGCCAGCAGCTTCCAAAAGGACAGAGGCTACACCTTC
>TRBJ2-5|TRBD1|.|TRBV18
CASSQITGTAKETQYF
TGTGCCAGCTCCCAAATTACTGGGACAGCAAAAGAGACCCAGTACTTC
>TRBJ2-4|TRBD2|.|TRBV6-2/TRBV6-3
CASRGLADKNIQYF
TGTGCCAGCAGAGGACTAGCGGATAAAAACATTCAGTACTTC
>TRBJ1-2|TRBD1|many|TRBV12-3/TRBV12-4
CASSSRTGVYGYTF
TGTGCCAGCAGCTCTCGGACAGGGGTCTATGGCTACACCTTC
>TRBJ2-7|.|many|TRBV6-9
CASSYEGDGYEQYF
TGTGCCAGCAGTTACGAGGGTGACGGATACGAGCAGTACTTC
>TRBJ1-2|.|.|TRBV30
CAWSVRGLLSVSGYTF
TGTGCCTGGAGTGTCAGGGGTCTGCTTTCGGTGAGCGGCTACACCTTC
>TRBJ2-7|.|many|TRBV11-2
CASSLGSLGGEQYF
TGTGCCAGCAGCTTAGGCTCATTAGGGGGCGAGCAGTACTTC
>TRBJ2-7|TRBD1|.|TRBV7-6
CASSLVRQGVYEQYF
TGTGCCAGCAGCTTAGTGAGACAGGGGGTTTACGAGCAGTACTTC
>TRBJ1-6|TRBD1|.|TRBV13
CASSSIRTGRSSYNSPLHF
TGTGCCAGCAGCTCTATCCGGACAGGACGGAGCTCCTATAATTCACCCCTCCACTTT
>TRBJ1-2|TRBD1|few|TRBV10-3
CAISGGQGDGYTF
TGTGCCATCAGTGGTGGACAGGGGGATGGCTACACCTTC
>TRBJ1-2|.|many|TRBV7-9
CASSPGAALAYGYTF
TGTGCCAGCAGCCCCGGGGCGGCCCTTGCGTATGGCTACACCTTC
>TRBJ1-1|.|.|TRBV6-5
CASSYLPNTEAFF
TGTGCCAGCAGTTACCTACCGAACACTGAAGCTTTCTTT
>TRBJ2-2|.|many|TRBV28
CASSSPLAGSNGELFF
TGTGCCAGCAGCTCCCCCCTAGCAGGGTCGAACGGGGAGCTGTTTTTT
>TRBJ2-2|TRBD1|many|TRBV28
CASSFEIRDSYTGELFF
TGTGCCAGCAGTTTCGAAATCCGGGACAGCTACACCGGGGAGCTGTTTTTT
>TRBJ1-5|.|few|TRBV19
CASSIVDSSNQPQHF
TGTGCCAGTAGTATAGTGGACAGTAGCAATCAGCCCCAGCATTTT
>TRBJ2-7|.|many|TRBV6-1
CASSPGEYEQYF
TGTGCCAGCAGTCCCGGGGAATACGAGCAGTACTTC
>TRBJ1-1|.|.|TRBV24-1
CATSDSVGEAFF
TGTGCCACCAGTGATTCTGTGGGGGAAGCTTTCTTT
>TRBJ2-3|.|.|TRBV2
CASSDGQPPSTDTQYF
TGTGCCAGCAGTGACGGACAGCCTCCTAGCACAGATACGCAGTATTTT
>TRBJ2-2|.|few|TRBV6-1
CASTGEGGSTGELFF
TGTGCCAGCACGGGGGAAGGGGGCAGCACCGGGGAGCTGTTTTTT
>TRBJ2-5|TRBD2|many|TRBV27
CASSLSPLAGGPFRQETQYF
TGTGCCAGCAGTTTATCCCCACTAGCGGGGGGGCCATTCCGGCAAGAGACCCAGTACTTC
>TRBJ2-7|TRBD2|.|TRBV5-1
CASSEGLAGNGQYF
TGCGCCAGCAGCGAGGGACTAGCGGGGAACGGGCAGTACTTC
>TRBJ2-7|TRBD2|many|TRBV7-8
CASSLQREGYEQYF
TGTGCCAGCAGCTTACAGCGGGAGGGCTACGAGCAGTACTTC
>TRBJ2-5|.|many|TRBV28
CASMPPHSGETQYF
TGTGCCAGCATGCCTCCTCACTCGGGAGAGACCCAGTACTTC
>TRBJ2-5|.|many|TRBV28
CASSQDSLQETQYF
TGTGCCAGCAGCCAGGACAGCTTGCAAGAGACCCAGTACTTC
>TRBJ2-5|.|many|TRBV28
CASSLLVSRQETQYF
TGTGCCAGCAGCCTTCTAGTGTCCAGACAAGAGACCCAGTACTTC
>TRBJ2-6|.|.|TRBV7-3
CASSSLDSGANVLTF
TGTGCCAGCAGCTCCCTGGATTCTGGGGCCAACGTCCTGACTTTC
>TRBJ2-2|.|many|TRBV28
CASSDTGTTGELFF
TGTGCCAGCAGTGATACAGGGACCACCGGGGAGCTGTTTTTT
>TRBJ1-2|.|few|TRBV29-1
CSVGPIYGYTF
TGCAGCGTCGGACCGATCTATGGCTACACCTTC
>TRBJ1-1|TRBD1|.|TRBV19
CASKVAGQGPNTEAFF
TGTGCCAGTAAAGTGGCTGGACAGGGGCCGAACACTGAAGCTTTCTTT
>TRBJ1-5|TRBD1|once|TRBV3-1
CASSPSIRGTGVNQPQHF
TGTGCCAGCAGTCCAAGCATTCGAGGGACAGGTGTTAATCAGCCCCAGCATTTT
>TRBJ2-5|.|few|TRBV30
CASPHARETQYF
TGTGCCTCGCCGCACGCCCGGGAGACCCAGTACTTC
>TRBJ1-6|.|many|TRBV7-2
CASSPQRDYNSPLHF
TGTGCCAGCAGCCCCCAGAGAGACTATAATTCACCCCTCCACTTT
>TRBJ2-7|.|.|TRBV6-1
CASSPGAAYEQYF
TGTGCCAGCAGCCCAGGGGCCGCGTACGAGCAGTACTTC
>TRBJ1-2|.|few|TRBV7-9
CASSPRYGYGYTF
TGTGCCAGCAGCCCCCGCTACGGCTATGGCTACACCTTC
>TRBJ2-7|.|.|TRBV5-1
CASSEGGSSSYEQYF
TGCGCCAGCAGCGAAGGGGGGTCGAGCTCCTACGAGCAGTACTTC
>TRBJ1-5|.|many|TRBV19
CASSDQGNQPQHF
TGTGCCAGTAGCGACCAGGGCAATCAGCCCCAGCATTTT
>TRBJ2-5|TRBD1|.|TRBV13
CASSERLGDRNQETQYF
TGTGCCAGCAGCGAGCGCCTGGGGGACAGAAACCAAGAGACCCAGTACTTC
>TRBJ2-5|TRBD2|.|TRBV12-3/TRBV12-4
CASSPTSGGSWETQYF
TGTGCCAGCAGTCCTACTAGCGGGGGAAGTTGGGAGACCCAGTACTTC
>TRBJ1-6|TRBD1|.|TRBV20-1
CSARNSGQYNSPLHF
TGCAGTGCTAGAAATTCGGGACAGTATAATTCACCCCTCCACTTT
>TRBJ1-4|.|.|TRBV4-3
CASSQSRVNEKLFF
TGCGCCAGCAGCCAATCCAGGGTTAATGAAAAACTGTTTTTT
>TRBJ2-7|TRBD2|many|TRBV7-3
CASSTIAGGGEQYF
TGTGCCAGCAGCACGATAGCGGGAGGAGGCGAGCAGTACTTC
>TRBJ1-5|TRBD1|many|TRBV20-1
CSAPDRWFGNQPQHF
TGCAGTGCCCCGGACAGGTGGTTTGGCAATCAGCCCCAGCATTTT
>TRBJ2-2|TRBD2|.|TRBV12-5
CASGLDRLAGGYTGELFF
TGTGCTAGTGGTTTGGACCGACTAGCGGGAGGATACACCGGGGAGCTGTTTTTT
>TRBJ2-3|.|many|TRBV12-3/TRBV12-4
CASSLESTDTQYF
TGTGCCAGCAGCTTAGAAAGCACAGATACGCAGTATTTT
>TRBJ1-1|TRBD1|few|TRBV7-9
CASSHLRQGGGGTEAFF
TGTGCCAGCAGCCACCTTCGACAGGGAGGGGGAGGCACTGAAGCTTTCTTT
>TRBJ2-7|.|many|TRBV7-9
CASSGGGGSSYEQYF
TGTGCCAGCAGCGGAGGTGGGGGAAGCTCCTACGAGCAGTACTTC
>TRBJ2-5|.|many|TRBV24-1
CATSGDRETQYF
TGTGCCACCTCAGGGGATCGAGAGACCCAGTACTTC